These 3 T cell receptor beta chains were sequenced from one sample in a study of blood T cell repertoires in COVID-19. Sequencing was performed with immunoSEQ multiplex PCR; in TCRdb, only in-frame clones are kept and a portion is missing. Of over 300,000 clones listed, around 83% are singletons. Sequencing was carried out using peripheral blood. Every receptor here comes from a woman aged 50 to 65 with acute or convalescent COVID-19.

The genes are TRBV4-1 and TRBJ1-1; D gene ambiguous. Trimming took off 4 bases at V and 1 base at J, with 10 bases between the two ends. The CDR3 covers 14 residues. Germline-derived CDR1 and CDR2 are MGHRA and YSYEKL. The CDR3 sequence: CASSLEGRNTEAFF. In DNA form, the CDR3 reads TGCGCCAGCAGCCTGGAGGGCAGGAACACTGAAGCTTTCTTT.

The rearrangement joins TRBV12-3 or TRBV12-4 to TRBJ2-7; the D gene is possibly TRBD2 (6 bases). Between the trimmed V and J ends, which lost 6 bases and 0 bases, there was a span of 6 bases. The CDR3 runs 12 residues. The CDR3 region is CASRRDSYEQYV. CDR3 DNA: TGTGCCAGCAGGCGGGACTCCTACGAGCAGTACGTC.

This rearrangement joins TRBV5-4 to TRBJ2-5; D may be TRBD1 (6 bases). Germline assignment: CDR1 SGHNT and CDR2 YYREEE (reference sequence). The CDR3 consists of 16 residues. The ends were cut back, 3 bases at V and 5 bases at J, with 20 bases in the middle. The CDR3: CASSSRQGQSLETQYF. The CDR3, as DNA: TGTGCCAGCAGCTCCCGTCAAGGACAGTCCTTGGAGACCCAGTACTTC.